The next 9 T cell receptor beta chains were all read from a single sample in a study of regulatory T cells in long-lasting Graves disease. Time point: newly diagnosed GD, antithyroid drugs for less than 3 months. The TCR library was made from RNA extracted from PBMCs. Arm-PCR of CDR3 regions and iRepertoire HTBI primers were the basis on which TCR beta libraries were built. Each CDR3 protein gets one entry after TCRdb re-called the multiplex PCR reads with MiXCR. The repertoire consists of a few hundred thousand distinct CDR3 sequences, with 18% occurring once and the leading ten covering about 14%. The sample also formed part of further work on T cells in Graves' hyperthyroidism and ophthalmopathy.

Here the sequenced sample was peripheral blood mononuclear cells (PBMCs), taken at new diagnosis, from a patient treated with antithyroid drugs. Receptor source: a woman aged 30 to 39 with Graves disease.

This chain uses TRBV27 with TRBJ2-1; 9 bases align to TRBD2. The germline gives CDR1 MNHEY, CDR2 SMNVEV (reference sequence). With 5 bases clipped from V and 7 bases from J, the junction kept 6 bases outside the gene matches. This CDR3 spans 14 amino acids. CDR3 amino acids: CASSAWSGGNEQFF. The CDR3 DNA sequence: TGTGCCAGCAGTGCCTGGAGCGGGGGGAATGAGCAGTTCTTC.

This clonotype was seen ten or more times. The genes are TRBV18 and TRBJ1-5; TRBD1 is a possible D gene (5 bases). The CDR3 runs 13 residues. Trimming took 6 bases from V and 4 from J, leaving 10 bases between them. Germline-derived CDR1 and CDR2 are KGHSH and LQKENI. The CDR3 coding sequence is TGTGCCAGCTCCAGGGAGAAGAATCAGCCCCAGCATTTT. Protein: CASSREKNQPQHF.

The chain employs TRBV11-2 and TRBJ2-2; D not resolved. This CDR3 has 11 residues. Germline CDR1 and CDR2: SGHAT and FQNNGV. V lost 5 bases to trimming and J lost 6 bases, with 4 bases between them. CDR3 coding DNA: TGTGCCAGCAGCACCGCCGGGGAGCTGTTTTTT. As protein: CASSTAGELFF.

This clonotype occurred a few times. The rearrangement joins TRBV19 to TRBJ1-4, with D possibly TRBD1 on 5 matching bases. V lost 7 bases and J 0 bases, leaving 9 bases between the germline ends. Germline CDR1 LNHDA, CDR2 SQIVND (reference sequence). The CDR3 length is 14 residues. CDR3 coding DNA: TGTGCCAGTAAAGGGGATTCAACTAATGAAAAACTGTTTTTT. Translation gives CASKGDSTNEKLFF.

This clonotype was picked up many times. The rearrangement joins TRBV2 to TRBJ1-6; the D is unclear. Germline-derived CDR1 and CDR2 are SNHLY and FYNNEI. V lost 6 bases, J lost 5 bases, and 11 bases lay in between. The CDR3 loop spans 14 amino acids. The CDR3: CASRPGRDNSPLHF. CDR3 in DNA: TGTGCCAGCAGGCCCGGACGGGATAATTCACCCCTCCACTTT.

This clonotype came up many times. The chain has TRBV27 and TRBJ1-4; 7 bases are a match to TRBD1. This CDR3 has 15 amino acids. Germline V gene data show CDR1 as MNHEY and CDR2 as SMNVEV (reference sequence). V was pared by 5 bases and J by 1 base, with 4 bases of the junction left unmatched. The CDR3: CASSHHRGTNEKLFF. The CDR3 DNA reads TGTGCCAGCAGTCACCACAGGGGAACTAATGAAAAACTGTTTTTT. Full variable domain (remainder filled in from reference TRBV27 and TRBJ1-4): EAQVTQNPRYLITVTGKKLTVTCSQNMNHEYMSWYRQDPGLGLRQIYYSMNVEVTDKGDVPEGYKVSRKEKRNFPLILESPSPNQTSLYFCASSHHRGTNEKLFFGSGTQLSVL.

This chain uses TRBV20-1 with TRBJ2-1; the match to TRBD2 covers 11 bases. The CDR3 extends over 16 amino acids. Losses at the gene ends were 0 bases for V and 4 bases for J; bases not matched to a gene: 5. Germline V gene data show CDR1 as DFQATT and CDR2 as SNEGSKA (reference sequence). The CDR3 protein is CSARDLAGGYYNEQFF. The CDR3 region has the DNA TGCAGTGCTAGAGATCTAGCGGGGGGATATTACAATGAGCAGTTCTTC.

This clonotype was found many times. One junction end disagrees with the germline gene, perhaps due to a read error. The chain has TRBV5-1 and TRBJ1-6, with 8 nucleotides matching TRBD1. The germline V gene encodes CDR1 SGHRS and CDR2 YFSETQ. This CDR3 contains 12 residues. The CDR3 DNA sequence: TGTGCCAGCGGACAGGGCGGTTCACCCCTCCACTTT. It specifies CASGQGGSPLHF.

Worth noting for this clonotype: Given a much more abundant clone one base away, this may be a read error. This chain connects TRBV6-2 or TRBV6-3 to TRBJ2-5; D is unresolved. Germline-derived CDR1 and CDR2 are MNHEY and SVGEGT. This CDR3 comprises 11 residues. In DNA form, the CDR3 reads TGTGCCAGCAGATACTCTCAGACCCAGTACTTC. The encoded protein is CASRYSQTQYF.